This T cell receptor (beta chain) was sequenced for a study of blood T cell repertoires in COVID-19. There are 17 residues in the CDR3. J lost 5 bases, V lost 3 bases, and 11 bases had no gene match. In germline, CDR1 is SGHRS, CDR2 YFSETQ. Sequencing used immunoSEQ multiplex PCR; TCRdb keeps in-frame clones, though not all of them. This table holds 50,000 to 70,000 clones, around 87% found once. Sequencing input: peripheral blood. V is TRBV5-1 and J is TRBJ2-5; 12 positions agree with TRBD2. This TCR derives from a man between 60 and 70 years old with active or convalescent COVID-19. The CDR3 bases are TGCGCCAGCAGCTCTACTAGCGGGGGGTCCCCGATGGAGACCCAGTACTTC. Encoded protein: CASSSTSGGSPMETQYF.